This TCR beta chain was sequenced during a study of cytomegalovirus exposure and HLA in healthy donors. Study-wide findings and caveats: Most TCRs appeared rarely, but some public TCRs recurred in many donors. Cytomegalovirus-associated status was assigned to 164 TCR beta chains. With high specificity and sensitivity, the classifier reportedly diagnosed cytomegalovirus status.

Sequencing was performed with immunoSEQ multiplex PCR; in TCRdb, only in-frame clones are kept and a portion is missing. In the table there are 150,000 to 200,000 clones, roughly 88% of which are singletons. Trimming cost V 4 bases and J 3 bases, with 13 bases left between them. In germline, CDR1 is MNHNS, CDR2 SASEGT. CDR3 length: 14 residues. Notes on this clone: The antigen remains undetermined.

V gene TRBV6-1 combines with J gene TRBJ2-7; tentative D call: TRBD1 (6 bases). The sequencing input was PBMCs. The receptor was isolated from a woman between 18 and 30 years old in good health and CMV-seronegative. CDR3 DNA sequence: TGTGCCAGCAGTGTTTGGGACACCGACTACGAGCAGTACTTC. Translation gives CASSVWDTDYEQYF.